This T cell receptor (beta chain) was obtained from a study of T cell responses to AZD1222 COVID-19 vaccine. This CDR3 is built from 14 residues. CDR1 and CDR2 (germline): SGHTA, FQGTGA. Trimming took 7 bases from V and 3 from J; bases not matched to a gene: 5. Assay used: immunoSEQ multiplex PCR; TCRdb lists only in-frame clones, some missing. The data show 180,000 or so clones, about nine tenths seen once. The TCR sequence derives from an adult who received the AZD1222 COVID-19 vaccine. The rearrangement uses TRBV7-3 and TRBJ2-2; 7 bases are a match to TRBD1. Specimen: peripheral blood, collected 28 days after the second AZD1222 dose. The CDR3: CASTRQGDTGELFF. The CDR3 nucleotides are TGTGCCAGCACCCGGCAGGGGGACACCGGGGAGCTGTTTTTT.